This T cell receptor (beta chain) was identified during a study of patients and donors after allogeneic stem cell transplantation (dated by TCRdb to the early 2020s). The library was built by means of RT-PCR. Sequencing instrument: NextSeq 550. The raw public reads went through TCRdb reprocessing: fastp at Q25, MiXCR clone calling, in-frame beta chains kept. Rows merge per CDR3 protein into single entries with the most common DNA and genes. This sample has about 210,000 distinct CDR3 sequences in its table, and 35% to 45% of those were observed once. The biggest ten clones account for around 10% of the sample. Including cysteine and phenylalanine, the CDR3 has 16 amino acids. The retained sequence is limited to the CDR3, 48 bases, with the frame set at the first base. Trimmed from V: 6 bases; trimmed from J: 1 base; junction bases lacking a gene match: 10. Per the germline V gene, SGDLS is the CDR1 and YYNGEE is the CDR2.

As regards this clonotype: The specificity of this receptor is unknown. The record has no base qualities; no much larger clone is one base away.

The source material was blood, either unsorted or a sorted T cell fraction (not recorded which). The rearrangement joined TRBV9 to TRBJ2-3; TRBD2 fits 8 bases in the junction. This receptor was taken from a human donor who was either an allogeneic HSCT recipient or a stem cell or donor lymphocyte infusion donor (not recorded which). It is not recorded whose cells these are; they may come from a transplant donor. CDR3 loop: CASTEYGGGRTDTQYF. Here is the DNA: TGTGCCAGCACAGAATACGGCGGGGGGCGCACAGATACGCAGTATTTT.